One and the same sample provided the 12 T cell receptor beta chains below, sequenced in a study of blood T cell repertoires in COVID-19. Here immunoSEQ multiplex PCR was the method, and the copy in TCRdb shows in-frame clones only, minus some. The sample lists about 100,000 clones; roughly 85% were seen once. Sequenced material: peripheral blood. The receptors derive from a man between 65 and 80 years old with active or convalescent COVID-19.

This clone was seen a few times. The CDR3 bases are TGTGCCACCAGTCCCGACAGGGCGGCTGGCTACACCTTC. Amino acid sequence: CATSPDRAAGYTF. V gene TRBV24-1 combines with J gene TRBJ1-2; 7 bases agree with TRBD1. CDR3 length: 13 amino acids. Germline assignment: CDR1 KGHDR and CDR2 SFDVKD. J lost 7 bases, V lost 6 bases, and 7 bases had no gene match.

The chain uses TRBV5-4 and TRBJ1-2; 8 nucleotides align to TRBD1. The CDR3 is 18 residues long. Germline values: CDR1 SGHNT, CDR2 YYREEE (reference sequence). Trimming removed 0 bases from V and 4 bases from J; junction bases left unmatched: 14. The CDR3 here is CASSLGVPRQGALYGYTF. DNA of the CDR3: TGTGCCAGCAGCTTGGGGGTCCCGAGGCAGGGGGCCCTCTATGGCTACACCTTC. Drawing the rest from reference TRBV5-4 and TRBJ1-2, the complete variable domain is ETGVTQSPTHLIKTRGQQVTLRCSSQSGHNTVSWYQQALGQGPQFIFQYYREEENGRGNFPPRFSGLQFPNYSSELNVNALELDDSALYLCASSLGVPRQGALYGYTFGSGTRLTVV.

CDR3: CASSQVDMGHYEQYF. DNA of the CDR3: TGCGCCAGCAGCCAAGTGGACATGGGTCACTACGAGCAGTACTTC. The rearrangement links TRBV4-1 to TRBJ2-7; tentative D call: TRBD1 (5 bases). Deletions cut 1 base from V and 3 bases from J, with 13 bases between. Germline V gene sequence: CDR1 MGHRA, CDR2 YSYEKL. This CDR3 is 15 amino acids long.

This clone was observed many times. The chain has TRBV19 and TRBJ2-2; D gene ambiguous. The CDR3 is made up of 15 amino acids. Trimming removed 3 bases at V and 4 bases at J, with 12 bases between. Germline CDR1 LNHDA, CDR2 SQIVND (reference sequence). The chain's CDR3 is CASSMGNAGTGELFF. CDR3 DNA sequence: TGTGCCAGTAGTATGGGCAATGCCGGCACCGGGGAGCTGTTTTTT.

This sequence joins TRBV12-3 or TRBV12-4 and TRBJ2-7, with 7 positions matching TRBD1. The CDR3 spans 13 residues. With 6 bases clipped from V and 5 bases from J, the junction kept 7 bases outside the gene matches. This chain's CDR3 is CASSRTDRDEQYF. The DNA for the CDR3 is TGTGCCAGCAGCCGAACTGACAGGGACGAGCAGTACTTC.

The V and J genes are TRBV5-1 and TRBJ1-2; 8 bases are shared with TRBD1. CDR1 is SGHRS, CDR2 YFSETQ, per germline. The CDR3 runs 15 residues. V lost 3 bases, J lost 3 bases, and 7 bases stayed unmatched. The CDR3 DNA is TGCGCCAGCAGCTCCCAGGGGGCCTCCTACTATGGCTACACCTTC. Translating gives CASSSQGASYYGYTF.

The chain couples TRBV30 to TRBJ2-1; 10 bases map to TRBD2. Germline V gene sequence: CDR1 GTSNPN, CDR2 SVGIG (reference sequence). The trim removed 0 bases at V and 9 bases at J, leaving 2 bases unmatched. The CDR3 covers 13 residues. CDR3 amino acids: CAWSVSGGFEQFF. The CDR3 bases are TGTGCCTGGAGTGTTAGCGGGGGGTTTGAGCAGTTCTTC.

The chain couples TRBV7-2 to TRBJ1-2, with D possibly matching TRBD1 (6 bases). Germline V gives CDR1 SGHTA, CDR2 FQGNSA. The V gene lost 5 bases and the J gene lost 2 bases, with 12 bases spanning the gap. The CDR3 spans 14 residues. CDR3 sequence (DNA): TGTGCCAGCAGCGTAGACAGGAGAAACTATGGCTACACCTTC. Encoded protein: CASSVDRRNYGYTF.

CDR3 loop: CASSHGTRGGTDTQYF. Here the CDR3 DNA reads TGTGCCAGCAGTCACGGGACTAGAGGGGGCACAGATACGCAGTATTTT. The chain joins TRBV28 to TRBJ2-3; 8 bases line up with TRBD2. Germline CDR1 reads MDHEN; CDR2 reads SYDVKM. J lost 1 base, V lost 5 bases, and 8 bases had no gene match. The CDR3 totals 16 residues.

The V and J genes are TRBV4-2 and TRBJ2-5; 7 bases map to TRBD1. Per the germline V gene, CDR1 is LGHNA and CDR2 is YNFKEQ. The CDR3 runs 15 residues. Trimming cost V 0 bases and J 3 bases; bases outside gene matches: 4. CDR3 residues: CASSQDFQGEETQYF. The CDR3 DNA reads as TGTGCCAGCAGCCAAGATTTTCAGGGGGAAGAGACCCAGTACTTC.

The gene calls are TRBV3-1 (or the pseudogene TRBV3-2) and TRBJ1-1; 10 bases align to TRBD1. This CDR3 has 15 residues. Germline CDR1 and CDR2: LGHDT and YNNKEL (reference sequence). Unmatched junction bases numbered 5, after V lost 3 bases and J lost 4 bases. The CDR3 loop reads CASSQTGGLSTEAFF. CDR3 nucleotide sequence: TGTGCCAGCAGCCAGACAGGGGGCTTGAGCACTGAAGCTTTCTTT.

The rearrangement links TRBV6-6 to TRBJ2-7, with 9 bases lining up with TRBD1. V shed 6 bases, J shed 5 bases, and the junction held 5 bases outside the gene matches. CDR1 MNHNY and CDR2 SVGAGI come from the germline V gene (reference sequence). CDR3 length: 13 amino acids. The CDR3 nucleotides are TGTGCCAGCAGCGGACAGGGGAAGAACGAGCAGTACTTC. As protein: CASSGQGKNEQYF.